Below, 27 T cell receptor beta chains from the same sample are listed, as sequenced in a study of blood T cell repertoires in COVID-19. The protocol was immunoSEQ multiplex PCR, while the TCRdb copy is restricted to in-frame clones and leaves out a portion. The data hold under 200,000 clones, with around 90% observed a single time. Sequencing was carried out using peripheral blood. Receptors were obtained from a man between 18 and 35 years old with COVID-19, enrolled during active disease.

V usage is TRBV7-8 and J usage is TRBJ2-7, with 10 positions matching TRBD2. Germline trimming cut 4 bases from V and 3 bases from J; bases unmatched to any gene: 9. The CDR3 sequence is 16 residues long. The germline gives CDR1 SGHVS, CDR2 FQNEAQ. The CDR3 is CASSSSAGGVGYEQYF. In DNA, the CDR3 is TGTGCCAGCAGCTCCTCAGCGGGAGGGGTTGGCTACGAGCAGTACTTC.

The V and J genes are TRBV18 and TRBJ1-2, with TRBD1 identical over 7 bases. This CDR3 comprises 16 residues. V shed 3 bases, J shed 1 base, and the junction held 8 bases outside the gene matches. In germline, CDR1 is KGHSH, CDR2 LQKENI. The CDR3 sequence: CASSPLGQIVNYGYTF. CDR3 in DNA: TGTGCCAGCTCACCTCTGGGACAGATAGTTAACTATGGCTACACCTTC.

The rearrangement uses TRBV7-2 and TRBJ2-7, with D possibly TRBD2 on 6 matching bases. Germline V CDR1 and CDR2: SGHTA, FQGNSA. The ends were cut back, 5 bases at V and 4 bases at J, with 15 bases in the middle. The CDR3 has 14 residues. CDR3 nucleotides: TGTGCCAGCAGCACCGGGATGGGGACTTACGAGCAGTACTTC. It encodes CASSTGMGTYEQYF.

The chain is built from TRBV5-8 and TRBJ2-7; a possible D gene is TRBD2 (5 bases). The CDR3 runs 15 residues. Trimming removed 0 bases at V and 3 bases at J, with 13 bases between. Germline CDR1 SGHTS, CDR2 YDEGEE. DNA for the CDR3: TGTGCCAGCAGCTTGGCCCCCGGACTCTACTACGAGCAGTACTTC. Its protein is CASSLAPGLYYEQYF.

V and J are TRBV28 and TRBJ1-5; D might be TRBD1 (5 bases). CDR3 length: 12 residues. From germline, CDR1 is MDHEN and CDR2 SYDVKM. CDR3 loop: CATGAFNQPQHF. CDR3 bases: TGTGCTACAGGTGCCTTCAATCAGCCCCAGCATTTT.

The chain has TRBV18 and TRBJ2-7, with a possible D match to TRBD2 (6 bases). The CDR3 length is 15 residues. Germline V gene sequence: CDR1 KGHSH, CDR2 LQKENI. V lost 3 bases and J 2 bases, leaving 14 bases between the germline ends. The CDR3 region is CASSPLGWGAYEQYF. The CDR3 DNA is TGTGCCAGCTCACCCCTAGGGTGGGGGGCCTACGAGCAGTACTTC.

This clone was detected once. V and J are TRBV7-3 and TRBJ2-3; the match to TRBD1 covers 8 bases. The CDR3 loop spans 15 amino acids. V gave up 5 bases and J gave up 5 bases; unmatched junction bases: 9. Per germline, CDR1 SGHTA and CDR2 FQGTGA. CDR3 bases: TGTGCCAGCAGCCTCCTCGGACAGGGAGGAGATACGCAGTATTTT. As protein: CASSLLGQGGDTQYF.

This clone was found once. V usage is TRBV19 and J usage is TRBJ2-3; D is possibly TRBD2 (6 bases). CDR1 is LNHDA and CDR2 is SQIVND in the germline V gene (reference sequence). The CDR3 is 15 residues long. Between the trimmed V and J ends, which lost 4 bases and 5 bases, there was a span of 16 bases. CDR3 in amino acids: CASSTSGRAGDTQYF. The CDR3 DNA follows: TGTGCCAGTAGTACGAGCGGAAGAGCGGGAGATACGCAGTATTTT.

The chain has TRBV28 and TRBJ2-1; 9 nucleotides agree with TRBD1. V lost 8 bases, J lost 4 bases, and 9 bases stayed unmatched. The CDR3 loop spans 15 amino acids. Looked up from germline, CDR1 is MDHEN and CDR2 is SYDVKM. The CDR3 region is CASVEWDREYNEQFF. CDR3 in DNA: TGTGCCAGCGTCGAATGGGACAGGGAATACAATGAGCAGTTCTTC.

This chain uses TRBV4-1 with TRBJ2-7; D unclear. The CDR3 has 14 residues. The V end lost 1 base, the J end lost 0 bases, and 7 bases lay between the germline ends. The germline gives CDR1 MGHRA, CDR2 YSYEKL. The CDR3 region is CASSQVIVSYEQYF. CDR3 sequence (DNA): TGCGCCAGCAGCCAAGTGATAGTCTCCTACGAGCAGTACTTC.

The rearrangement joins TRBV25-1 to TRBJ2-7, with 9 bases matching TRBD1. This CDR3 spans 18 amino acids. The V gene's germline CDR1 is MGHDK and CDR2 SYGVNS. With 4 bases clipped from V and 0 bases from J, the junction kept 13 bases outside the gene matches. The CDR3 region is CASSALPGQGPSSYEQYF. In DNA, the CDR3 is TGTGCCAGCAGTGCCCTTCCGGGACAGGGCCCGAGCTCCTACGAGCAGTACTTC.

CDR3: CASSLRRLDNYGYTF. The CDR3 coding sequence is TGTGCCAGCAGCTTGCGCCGCCTAGATAACTATGGCTACACCTTC. The chain couples TRBV5-6 to TRBJ1-2; no clear D. This CDR3 spans 15 amino acids. V lost 1 base and J 1 base, leaving 11 bases between the germline ends. CDR1 is SGHDT, CDR2 YYEEEE, per germline.

V is TRBV7-7 and J is TRBJ2-3; a possible D gene is TRBD1 (6 bases). The V end was cut by 3 bases, the J end by 1 base, with 8 bases between. Germline loops: CDR1 SSHAT, CDR2 FNYEAQ (reference sequence). The CDR3 consists of 14 residues. In DNA, the CDR3 is TGTGCCAGCAGCTTGTCAGGGGGCACAGATACGCAGTATTTT. This gives the protein CASSLSGGTDTQYF.

This rearrangement joins TRBV11-2 to TRBJ2-1; tentatively, D is TRBD1 (5 bases). V was trimmed by 0 bases and J by 9 bases, leaving 9 bases between them. Germline CDR1 SGHAT, CDR2 FQNNGV. This CDR3 is built from 13 residues. The CDR3: CASSLDRDSEQFF. CDR3 nucleotides: TGTGCCAGCAGCTTAGATCGTGACAGTGAGCAGTTCTTC.

V is TRBV6-2 or TRBV6-3 and J is TRBJ2-7; the D is unclear. Deletions cut 5 bases from V and 5 bases from J, with 10 bases between. CDR3 length: 12 amino acids. Germline assignment: CDR1 MNHEY and CDR2 SVGEGT. The chain's CDR3 is CASSQVQHEQYF. CDR3 sequence (DNA): TGTGCCAGCAGTCAGGTCCAGCACGAGCAGTACTTC.

The V and J genes are TRBV7-2 and TRBJ2-7; TRBD2 might be the D (5 bases). This CDR3 has 13 amino acids. Trimming removed 4 bases from V and 4 bases from J, with 11 bases in between. CDR1 and CDR2 from the germline V gene are SGHTA and FQGNSA. CDR3 region: CASSSRVDYEQYF. The CDR3 DNA reads as TGTGCCAGCAGCTCGCGGGTAGATTACGAGCAGTACTTC.

This sequence joins TRBV19 and TRBJ1-5; TRBD1 matches 10 bases. J gave up 2 bases and V 4 bases, and 8 bases lay outside the gene matches. Germline V gene sequence: CDR1 LNHDA, CDR2 SQIVND (reference sequence). CDR3 length: 17 amino acids. CDR3 DNA sequence: TGTGCCAGTAGTAACCGGGACAGGGGAAGGGGCAATCAGCCCCAGCATTTT. Translating gives CASSNRDRGRGNQPQHF.

Here the CDR3 DNA reads TGTGCCAGCAGTTCTCGTGGGGGGATCACCTACGAGCAGTACTTC. Translation gives CASSSRGGITYEQYF. The chain is built from TRBV27 and TRBJ2-7; perhaps TRBD2 as D (6 bases). The CDR3 is made up of 15 amino acids. The germline CDR1 and CDR2 sequences are MNHEY and SMNVEV (reference sequence). Deletions cut 4 bases from V and 2 bases from J, with 15 bases between.

This clone was recorded once. This rearrangement joins TRBV9 to TRBJ1-2, with TRBD1 identical over 9 bases. J was trimmed by 1 base and V by 3 bases; bases with no gene match: 10. Germline assignment: CDR1 SGDLS and CDR2 YYNGEE. This CDR3 spans 17 amino acids. CDR3 region: CASSGTGGAVGNYGYTF. In DNA, the CDR3 is TGTGCCAGCAGCGGTACAGGGGGCGCGGTTGGTAACTATGGCTACACCTTC.

The V gene is TRBV19, the J gene TRBJ2-7; 7 nucleotides agree with TRBD1. The CDR3 is made up of 14 amino acids. V lost 6 bases, J lost 3 bases, and 8 bases stayed unmatched. Per the germline V gene, CDR1 is LNHDA and CDR2 is SQIVND (reference sequence). CDR3 protein: CASRTPGQSYEQYF. As DNA, the CDR3 is TGTGCCAGTAGAACACCGGGACAGAGCTACGAGCAGTACTTC.

The genes are TRBV7-9 and TRBJ1-2; possible D gene TRBD1, 6 bases. V shed 0 bases and J shed 7 bases, with 15 bases lying between them. CDR1 is SEHNR, CDR2 FQNEAQ, per germline (reference sequence). The CDR3 runs to 15 residues. CDR3 protein: CASSLALTGWGGYTF. CDR3 in DNA: TGTGCCAGCAGCTTAGCGCTTACAGGGTGGGGTGGCTACACCTTC.

V usage is TRBV4-2 and J usage is TRBJ1-6, with D unresolved. V lost 3 bases and J lost 0, with 9 bases in between. Germline CDR1 LGHNA, CDR2 YNFKEQ. The CDR3 is 16 residues long. CDR3 DNA: TGTGCCAGCAGCCACGCCACGAGCTCCTATAATTCACCCCTCCACTTT. Residues: CASSHATSSYNSPLHF.

This chain joins TRBV19 and TRBJ2-7; 9 nucleotides align to TRBD2. V gave up 1 base and J gave up 5 bases; unmatched junction bases: 9. The germline V gene has CDR1 LNHDA and CDR2 SQIVND (reference sequence). This CDR3 contains 16 residues. This chain's CDR3 is CASSIAGSGSGDEQYF. CDR3 bases: TGTGCCAGTAGTATAGCGGGTAGCGGGAGCGGCGACGAGCAGTACTTC.

V usage is TRBV7-2 and J usage is TRBJ2-7; tentative D call: TRBD1 (5 bases). CDR1 and CDR2 (germline): SGHTA, FQGNSA. Trimming removed 4 bases from V and 6 bases from J, with 16 bases in between. CDR3 length: 14 residues. Written as DNA, the CDR3 is TGTGCCAGCAGCTCCTCCCACAGGTCAGGCGAGCAGTACTTC. Amino acid sequence: CASSSSHRSGEQYF.

CDR3 coding DNA: TGTGCCAGCAGCGTGGGACTCCTCGGCACAGATACGCAGTATTTT. Its translation is CASSVGLLGTDTQYF. The chain couples TRBV9 to TRBJ2-3; tentative D call: TRBD2 (6 bases). CDR3 length: 15 amino acids. CDR1 is SGDLS, CDR2 YYNGEE, per germline. The V end was cut by 2 bases, the J end by 1 base, with 11 bases between. Full variable domain (missing parts from reference TRBV9 and TRBJ2-3): DSGVTQTPKHLITATGQRVTLRCSPRSGDLSVYWYQQSLDQGLQFLIQYYNGEERAKGNILERFSAQQFPDLHSELNLSSLELGDSALYFCASSVGLLGTDTQYFGPGTRLTVL.

The sample holds one count of this clone. The gene calls are TRBV5-4 and TRBJ2-5, with 7 positions matching TRBD1. The CDR3 has 17 residues. CDR1 is SGHNT and CDR2 is YYREEE in the germline V gene (reference sequence). Germline trimming cut 4 bases from V and 5 bases from J; bases unmatched to any gene: 17. CDR3 in amino acids: CASSIRALTGVRETQYF. In DNA, the CDR3 is TGTGCCAGCAGCATTAGAGCGTTAACAGGGGTTAGGGAGACCCAGTACTTC. Full variable domain (missing parts from reference TRBV5-4 and TRBJ2-5): ETGVTQSPTHLIKTRGQQVTLRCSSQSGHNTVSWYQQALGQGPQFIFQYYREEENGRGNFPPRFSGLQFPNYSSELNVNALELDDSALYLCASSIRALTGVRETQYFGPGTRLLVL.

In DNA, the CDR3 is TGCGCCAGCAGACTATCCTTCTCCTACGAGCAGTACTTC. Its translation is CASRLSFSYEQYF. The rearrangement links TRBV10-1 to TRBJ2-7, with unresolved D. V was trimmed by 6 bases and J by 0 bases, leaving 9 bases between them. The CDR3 runs to 13 residues. Germline V lookup: CDR1 WNHNN, CDR2 SYGVQD (reference sequence).